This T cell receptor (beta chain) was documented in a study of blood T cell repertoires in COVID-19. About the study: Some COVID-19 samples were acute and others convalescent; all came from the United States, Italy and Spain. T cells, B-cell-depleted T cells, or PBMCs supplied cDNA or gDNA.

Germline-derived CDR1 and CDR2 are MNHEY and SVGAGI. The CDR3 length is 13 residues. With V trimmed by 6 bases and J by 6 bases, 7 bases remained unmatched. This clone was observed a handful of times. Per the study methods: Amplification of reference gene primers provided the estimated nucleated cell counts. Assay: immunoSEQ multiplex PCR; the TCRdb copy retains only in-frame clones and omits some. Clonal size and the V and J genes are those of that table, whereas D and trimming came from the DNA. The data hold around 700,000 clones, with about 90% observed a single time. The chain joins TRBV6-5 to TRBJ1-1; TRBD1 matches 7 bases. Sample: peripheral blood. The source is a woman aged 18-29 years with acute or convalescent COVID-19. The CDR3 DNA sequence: TGTGCCAGCAGCCTGGGACAGCGCCCTGAAGCTTTCTTT. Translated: CASSLGQRPEAFF.